Listed below are T cell receptor beta chains from one sample, sequenced in a study of blood T cell repertoires in COVID-19. Data came from immunoSEQ multiplex PCR; TCRdb stores just in-frame clones and leaves some out. The data show 130,000 to 150,000 clones, 88% seen once. The sample was peripheral blood. The receptors shown here come from a man aged 45-65 years with active or convalescent COVID-19. The CDR3 runs from the conserved cysteine through the conserved F or W. Fields, in order: CDR3 length, clone size, V gene, J gene, CDR3 protein. The size field is filled for only some rows; it gives once, few, many or a size class.

cdr3_length: 13
clone_size: .
v_call: TRBV7-9
j_call: TRBJ1-2
cdr3_aa: CASSLGTPYGYTF

cdr3_length: 14
clone_size: .
v_call: TRBV6-5
j_call: TRBJ1-1
cdr3_aa: CASRQTGGGYLAFF

cdr3_length: 15
clone_size: .
v_call: TRBV4-1
j_call: TRBJ1-6
cdr3_aa: CASSQVLGANSPLHF

cdr3_length: 14
clone_size: .
v_call: TRBV5-4
j_call: TRBJ2-7
cdr3_aa: CASSASGPSYEQYF

cdr3_length: 16
clone_size: .
v_call: TRBV18
j_call: TRBJ1-2
cdr3_aa: CASSPPGSGLNYGYTF

cdr3_length: 15
clone_size: .
v_call: TRBV6-5
j_call: TRBJ2-2
cdr3_aa: CASKMDRGETGELFF

cdr3_length: 10
clone_size: .
v_call: TRBV20-1
j_call: TRBJ1-2
cdr3_aa: CSARTGGYTF

cdr3_length: 15
clone_size: .
v_call: TRBV10-1
j_call: TRBJ2-2
cdr3_aa: CASSSEAGGTGELFF

cdr3_length: 13
clone_size: .
v_call: TRBV7-2
j_call: TRBJ2-7
cdr3_aa: CASSLSGQYEQYF

cdr3_length: 15
clone_size: .
v_call: TRBV11-3
j_call: TRBJ2-3
cdr3_aa: CASSSGTGSTDTQYF

cdr3_length: 15
clone_size: .
v_call: TRBV2
j_call: TRBJ2-7
cdr3_aa: CASSEGQLFSYEQYF

cdr3_length: 15
clone_size: .
v_call: TRBV5-5
j_call: TRBJ2-5
cdr3_aa: CASSLGTGGAETQYF

cdr3_length: 15
clone_size: .
v_call: TRBV28
j_call: TRBJ2-7
cdr3_aa: CASTTKQGVRYEQYF

cdr3_length: 14
clone_size: .
v_call: TRBV6-5
j_call: TRBJ2-7
cdr3_aa: CASSYKAGPYEQYF

cdr3_length: 15
clone_size: .
v_call: TRBV6-5
j_call: TRBJ2-3
cdr3_aa: CASSSDRGSTDTQYF

cdr3_length: 16
clone_size: .
v_call: TRBV6-2/TRBV6-3
j_call: TRBJ2-3
cdr3_aa: CASSPGLAGESDTQYF

cdr3_length: 16
clone_size: .
v_call: TRBV7-2
j_call: TRBJ2-2
cdr3_aa: CASRYQGGGSTGELFF

cdr3_length: 16
clone_size: .
v_call: TRBV4-3
j_call: TRBJ2-3
cdr3_aa: CASSQDGTGWTDTQYF

cdr3_length: 14
clone_size: .
v_call: TRBV11-2
j_call: TRBJ1-1
cdr3_aa: CASSLTGWVAEAFF

cdr3_length: 8
clone_size: .
v_call: TRBV20-1
j_call: TRBJ2-3
cdr3_aa: CSLQGRYF

cdr3_length: 16
clone_size: .
v_call: TRBV7-9
j_call: TRBJ2-1
cdr3_aa: CASSSRTGTSYNEQFF

cdr3_length: 14
clone_size: .
v_call: TRBV5-1
j_call: TRBJ1-1
cdr3_aa: CASSLAGENTEAFF

cdr3_length: 12
clone_size: .
v_call: TRBV29-1
j_call: TRBJ1-1
cdr3_aa: CSADSRTTEAFF

cdr3_length: 16
clone_size: .
v_call: TRBV20-1
j_call: TRBJ2-1
cdr3_aa: CSASPRTSRFYNEQFF

cdr3_length: 17
clone_size: .
v_call: TRBV19
j_call: TRBJ2-2
cdr3_aa: CASSRRLTGVDTGELFF

cdr3_length: 16
clone_size: .
v_call: TRBV19
j_call: TRBJ2-3
cdr3_aa: CASSPLAGTSTDTQYF

cdr3_length: 14
clone_size: once
v_call: TRBV2
j_call: TRBJ2-1
cdr3_aa: CASSISGIYYEQFF

cdr3_length: 13
clone_size: .
v_call: TRBV6-6
j_call: TRBJ2-3
cdr3_aa: CASSYSRQDTQYF

cdr3_length: 14
clone_size: .
v_call: TRBV18
j_call: TRBJ2-1
cdr3_aa: CASSLDRGHNEQFF

cdr3_length: 14
clone_size: .
v_call: TRBV5-4
j_call: TRBJ1-4
cdr3_aa: CASSLQQGTGKLFF

cdr3_length: 16
clone_size: .
v_call: TRBV7-9
j_call: TRBJ1-6
cdr3_aa: CASSLTASSANSPLHF

cdr3_length: 11
clone_size: .
v_call: TRBV28
j_call: TRBJ2-7
cdr3_aa: CATTSRYEQYF

cdr3_length: 15
clone_size: once
v_call: TRBV9
j_call: TRBJ1-1
cdr3_aa: CASSPQTQMNTEAFF

cdr3_length: 15
clone_size: .
v_call: TRBV7-9
j_call: TRBJ2-2
cdr3_aa: CASSPSGRGAGELFF

cdr3_length: 13
clone_size: .
v_call: TRBV10-1
j_call: TRBJ2-7
cdr3_aa: CASSDGSSYEQYF

cdr3_length: 14
clone_size: once
v_call: TRBV5-6
j_call: TRBJ1-1
cdr3_aa: CASSLALQNTEAFF

cdr3_length: 16
clone_size: few
v_call: TRBV5-6
j_call: TRBJ1-1
cdr3_aa: CASSLGGPAMNTEAFF

cdr3_length: 13
clone_size: .
v_call: TRBV10-3
j_call: TRBJ2-3
cdr3_aa: CAMGRDITDTQYF

cdr3_length: 14
clone_size: .
v_call: TRBV7-9
j_call: TRBJ1-2
cdr3_aa: CASSLGQGGYGYTF

cdr3_length: 14
clone_size: .
v_call: TRBV10-2
j_call: TRBJ1-2
cdr3_aa: CASSERRRGYGYTF

cdr3_length: 14
clone_size: once
v_call: TRBV24-1
j_call: TRBJ1-5
cdr3_aa: CATSRAGGNQPQHF

cdr3_length: 15
clone_size: few
v_call: TRBV5-1
j_call: TRBJ1-4
cdr3_aa: CASSLDGTKNEKLFF

cdr3_length: 14
clone_size: .
v_call: TRBV5-5
j_call: TRBJ2-7
cdr3_aa: CASSLGGSAYEQYF

cdr3_length: 16
clone_size: .
v_call: TRBV7-6
j_call: TRBJ2-1
cdr3_aa: CASSLEASGSRNEQFF

cdr3_length: 15
clone_size: .
v_call: TRBV6-6
j_call: TRBJ2-7
cdr3_aa: CASSYPRQGVNEQYF

cdr3_length: 15
clone_size: .
v_call: TRBV10-3
j_call: TRBJ1-3
cdr3_aa: CAIGGQGKSGNTIYF

cdr3_length: 14
clone_size: .
v_call: TRBV5-1
j_call: TRBJ1-2
cdr3_aa: CASSFGQGLEGYTF

cdr3_length: 13
clone_size: .
v_call: TRBV19
j_call: TRBJ1-1
cdr3_aa: CASSNGRVTEAFF

cdr3_length: 12
clone_size: .
v_call: TRBV19
j_call: TRBJ1-5
cdr3_aa: CASSSRNQPQHF

cdr3_length: 16
clone_size: .
v_call: TRBV6-2/TRBV6-3
j_call: TRBJ2-7
cdr3_aa: CASSSLAGLHSYEQYF

cdr3_length: 14
clone_size: .
v_call: TRBV6-5
j_call: TRBJ1-2
cdr3_aa: CASIGTAPNYGYTF